This TCR beta chain derives from a study of blood T cell repertoires in COVID-19. Study in general: The origin of the acute and convalescent COVID-19 samples was the United States, Italy and Spain. The analysed material was cDNA or gDNA that came from T cells, B-cell-depleted T cells, or PBMCs.

Original handling: Reference gene primer amplification yielded estimated nucleated cell counts. Assay used: immunoSEQ multiplex PCR; TCRdb lists only in-frame clones, some missing. V, J and clone size derive from that table, while D and trimming were established from the DNA sequence. The data hold around 150,000 clones, with around four fifths observed a single time. V lost 0 bases to trimming and J lost 4 bases; unmatched junction nucleotides: 10. CDR1 is KGHSH and CDR2 is LQKENI in the germline V gene. The CDR3 loop spans 17 amino acids. The chain couples TRBV18 to TRBJ1-2, with 8 bases that match TRBD1. This sequence was found in a man aged 55 to 70 who had recovered from COVID-19. The sample consisted of peripheral blood. As DNA, the CDR3 is TGTGCCAGCTCACCACCGTTGGTACAGGGGGGAAGCTATGGCTACACCTTC. Its translation is CASSPPLVQGGSYGYTF.